What follows is one T cell receptor beta chain and its context. The antigen is unknown. Clones were sequenced by immunoSEQ multiplex PCR, and TCRdb holds only the in-frame ones, with some missing. The sample has around 940,000 clones, roughly 72% seen once. This entry is derived from a study of shared clonotypes between healthy human individuals. Overall study context: A donor's plate count was three for CD4 naive and three for CD4 memory; CD8 naive had two and CD8 memory one. Overall study results and limits: Estimated clonotype richness was generally higher in naive than memory subsets.

This CDR3 has 15 amino acids. Trimming took 5 bases from V and 1 from J; bases not matched to a gene: 2. The germline V gene encodes CDR1 SNHLY and CDR2 FYNNEI. This clonotype originated in a man between 18 and 35 years old in good health. The chain uses TRBV2 and TRBJ2-7, with 13 bases that match TRBD2. Specimen: memory CD4+ T cells sorted from blood. Indicated subset: CD45RA-negative fraction. CDR3 region: CASSTSGGASYEQYF. The CDR3 DNA reads as TGTGCCAGCAGTACTAGCGGGGGGGCTTCCTACGAGCAGTACTTC.